Each of the 4 T cell receptor beta chains below was sequenced from the same sample in a study of cytomegalovirus exposure and HLA in healthy donors. The PCR employed 60 Vbeta primers together with 13 Jbeta primers. Some clones are missing from TCRdb's copy, which holds only in-frame ones; the method was immunoSEQ multiplex PCR. Across 75,000 to 95,000 clones, the top ten clones capture approximately 1.5% of the sample. Sample: PBMCs. These receptors came from a woman aged 60-75 years in good health and CMV-seronegative.

The chain is built from TRBV9 and TRBJ1-1, with TRBD1 as a possible D gene (5 bases). Germline values: CDR1 SGDLS, CDR2 YYNGEE. V was cut by 0 bases and J by 6 bases, with 15 bases left in between. The CDR3 consists of 15 residues. The CDR3 DNA is TGTGCCAGCAGCGTAGTTAAGGGTCAGGGCGCTGAAGCTTTCTTT. Its protein product is CASSVVKGQGAEAFF. Variable domain in full (rest from reference TRBV9 and TRBJ1-1): DSGVTQTPKHLITATGQRVTLRCSPRSGDLSVYWYQQSLDQGLQFLIQYYNGEERAKGNILERFSAQQFPDLHSELNLSSLELGDSALYFCASSVVKGQGAEAFFGQGTRLTVV.

The gene calls are TRBV4-3 and TRBJ1-6, with D unclear. Germline V gene sequence: CDR1 LGHNA, CDR2 YSLEER. The V gene lost 0 bases and the J gene lost 8 bases, with 17 bases spanning the gap. The CDR3 has 17 amino acids. The CDR3 here is CASSQELGDFPYSPLHF. CDR3 DNA sequence: TGCGCCAGCAGCCAAGAGCTCGGAGACTTCCCTTATTCACCCCTCCACTTT.

The chain carries TRBV9 and TRBJ2-5, with 9 bases that match TRBD1. J was trimmed by 3 bases and V by 3 bases; bases with no gene match: 9. The germline gives CDR1 SGDLS, CDR2 YYNGEE. The CDR3 consists of 16 residues. Here the CDR3 DNA reads TGTGCCAGCAGCGCCCAGACTACAGGGGGCAAAGAGACCCAGTACTTC. Its translation is CASSAQTTGGKETQYF.

By frequency, this clone registers medium-sized. This chain connects TRBV5-5 to TRBJ1-5, with D perhaps TRBD1 (6 bases). The germline V gene encodes CDR1 SGHKS and CDR2 YYEKEE (reference sequence). V lost 2 bases and J lost 0, with 12 bases in between. The CDR3 is 16 residues long. The CDR3 reads CASSFRGDNSNQPQHF. The DNA for the CDR3 is TGTGCCAGCAGCTTTAGAGGGGACAATAGCAATCAGCCCCAGCATTTT.